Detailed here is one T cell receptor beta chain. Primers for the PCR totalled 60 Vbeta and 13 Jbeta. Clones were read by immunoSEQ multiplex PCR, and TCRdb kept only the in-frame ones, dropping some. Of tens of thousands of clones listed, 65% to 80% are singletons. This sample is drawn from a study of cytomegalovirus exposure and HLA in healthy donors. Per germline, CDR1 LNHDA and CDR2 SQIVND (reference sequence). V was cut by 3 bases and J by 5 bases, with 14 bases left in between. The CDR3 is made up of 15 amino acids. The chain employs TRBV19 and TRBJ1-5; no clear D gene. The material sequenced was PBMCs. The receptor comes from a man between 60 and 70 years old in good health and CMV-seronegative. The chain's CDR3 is CASSIGAGTYQPQHF. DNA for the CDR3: TGTGCCAGTAGTATCGGTGCGGGAACGTATCAGCCCCAGCATTTT.